The T cell receptor beta chain under discussion was sequenced for a study of monozygotic twins with inflammatory bowel disease. Study results and caveats: A lone strong IBD-associated signal or clonotype found no support. Clonotype sharing was lower in IBD patients than healthy twins, most markedly with disease activity.

Regarding this clonotype: Its antigen is not identified.

The CDR3 loop spans 12 amino acids. CDR1 DFQATT and CDR2 SNEGSKA come from the germline V gene (reference sequence). Every single donor had a 2.5 ml blood sample drawn. Used for each TCR library was about 3,200 ng of total RNA. Each CDR3 protein gets one entry in TCRdb, which reprocessed the 5' RACE reads and gives no DNA. The specimen's table records approximately 210,000 distinct CDR3 sequences. The chain employs TRBV20-1 and TRBJ1-2. The material sequenced was blood. This clonotype was sampled from a human donor with ulcerative colitis or Crohn's disease, or a healthy co-twin of an affected twin (not recorded which). The CDR3 reads CSAQNTFYGYTF.